These 20 T cell receptor beta chains came from one sample sequenced in a study of early T cells in non-severe SARS-CoV-2 infection (dated by TCRdb to about 2021). The library was built by means of 5' RACE. The instrument given in TCRdb is NextSeq 500. The raw public data were reprocessed by TCRdb itself: fastp quality trimming at Q25, MiXCR clonotype calling, in-frame beta chains only. Entries that share a CDR3 protein sequence are merged under the most common genes and DNA. This sample gives about 97,000 distinct CDR3 sequences in total; around 13% of them show up just once. The ten largest clones take up 6% to 7% of the sample. Sequencing was carried out using whole blood. Source of these receptors: an adult who was a healthcare worker with PCR-confirmed SARS-CoV-2 infection or an uninfected control (not recorded which).

In its sample, this clonotype was seen a few times. This sequence joins TRBV12-3 or TRBV12-4 and TRBJ1-5; the match to TRBD1 covers 11 bases. V was clipped by 6 bases and J by 6 bases; unmatched bases: 13. The CDR3 spans 17 residues. This CDR3 reads CASSQYLWDRGVQPQHF. The CDR3, as DNA: TGTGCCAGCAGCCAATACCTATGGGACAGGGGGGTTCAGCCCCAGCATTTT.

V is TRBV7-9 and J is TRBJ2-1, with D possibly being TRBD1 or TRBD2 (5 bases each). CDR1 is SEHNR, CDR2 FQNEAQ, per germline (reference sequence). Trimming pared 5 bases from V and 2 bases from J, leaving 7 bases between. CDR3 length: 13 amino acids. The CDR3 here is CASSRGPYNEQFF. The CDR3 bases are TGTGCCAGCAGCCGGGGACCCTACAATGAGCAGTTCTTC.

This clonotype came up many times. For the CDR3, the DNA is TGTGCCAGCATCTGGGGAGGGACGGGTACGCAGTATTTT. Its protein is CASIWGGTGTQYF. The V gene is TRBV6-1, the J gene TRBJ2-3; 7 bases map to TRBD2. The germline V gene has CDR1 MNHNS and CDR2 SASEGT. The CDR3 contains 13 residues. The V segment lost 7 bases and the J segment 8 bases; nucleotides outside the gene matches: 9.

This clonotype was found many times. The rearrangement joins TRBV7-2 to TRBJ1-1, with 7 positions matching TRBD1. The trim removed 1 base at V and 3 bases at J, leaving 20 bases unmatched. The germline CDR1 and CDR2 sequences are SGHTA and FQGNSA. This CDR3 is 20 amino acids long. CDR3 residues: CASSLVRDSLQGIGYTEAFF. The CDR3 nucleotides read TGTGCCAGCAGCTTAGTTCGGGACAGCCTACAGGGTATAGGGTACACTGAAGCTTTCTTT.

In this sample, this clonotype turned up many times. The CDR3 is CATSSGRRVLADTQYF. The CDR3 coding sequence is TGTGCCACCAGTTCCGGCCGGCGGGTCCTCGCAGATACGCAGTATTTT. This chain connects TRBV24-1 to TRBJ2-3, with TRBD2 as a possible D gene (5 bases). V gave up 6 bases and J gave up 4 bases, with 19 bases separating them. This CDR3 comprises 16 residues. Germline V gene lookup returns CDR1 KGHDR and CDR2 SFDVKD.

The CDR3 protein is CASSEAGRPISPLHF. The DNA of the CDR3 is TGTGCCAGCAGTGAAGCTGGCAGACCTATTTCACCCCTCCACTTT. The V and J genes are TRBV6-1 and TRBJ1-6; D is uncertain. This CDR3 has 15 residues. Trimming stripped 0 bases from V and 9 bases from J, with 12 bases between. The V gene's germline CDR1 is MNHNS and CDR2 SASEGT.

V is TRBV28 and J is TRBJ1-1; 7 bases fit TRBD1. V was pared by 6 bases and J by 4 bases, with 2 bases of the junction left unmatched. Germline V gene data show CDR1 as MDHEN and CDR2 as SYDVKM. This CDR3 spans 12 amino acids. The CDR3 region is CASSQGVTEAFF. In nucleotides, the CDR3 is TGTGCCAGCAGCCAGGGGGTCACTGAAGCTTTCTTT.

This clonotype has at least ten counts. J is TRBJ2-5 and V is TRBV6-5; D unresolved. The CDR3 has 14 amino acids. V dropped 0 bases and J dropped 3 bases, with 8 bases sitting between them. The V gene's germline CDR1 is MNHEY and CDR2 SVGAGI. CDR3 in DNA: TGTGCCAGCAGTTACTCTGGAGCCGAAGAGACCCAGTACTTC. As protein: CASSYSGAEETQYF.

This clonotype was picked up a small number of times. This chain connects TRBV9 to TRBJ2-7, with 9 bases aligning to TRBD2. V lost 0 bases, J lost 1 base, and 2 bases stayed unmatched. Germline V CDR1 and CDR2: SGDLS, YYNGEE. There are 15 residues in the CDR3. DNA of the CDR3: TGTGCCAGCAGCGTAGCTAGCGGGATGTCCTACGAGCAGTACTTC. This sequence encodes CASSVASGMSYEQYF.

There are a few counts of this clonotype. A junction boundary mismatches the germline segment, possibly from a read error. The rearrangement links TRBV28 to TRBJ2-4; D is perhaps TRBD1 (6 bases). From germline, CDR1 is MDHEN and CDR2 SYDVKM. The CDR3 loop spans 13 amino acids. The CDR3 spells CVSSLRGFTIQYF. The CDR3 DNA reads as TGTGTCAGCAGTTTAAGGGGGTTTACCATTCAGTACTTC.

On this clonotype: Germline and junction disagree at one end, which may indicate a read error. This rearrangement joins TRBV2 to TRBJ2-3; TRBD1 matches at 7 bases. Per the germline V gene, CDR1 is SNHLY and CDR2 is FYNNEI. The CDR3 consists of 14 residues. The CDR3 is CASSRTGHTDTQYF. CDR3 nucleotides: TGCGCCAGCAGTAGGACAGGTCACACAGATACGCAGTATTTT.

The rearrangement joins TRBV4-1 to TRBJ2-3; no clear D. Trimming shortened V by 2 bases and J by 4 bases, and 7 bases separated the two germline ends. There are 13 residues in the CDR3. The germline CDR1 and CDR2 sequences are MGHRA and YSYEKL. In DNA form, the CDR3 reads TGCGCCAGCAGCCAACTTGAAGCAGATACGCAGTATTTT. Amino acid sequence: CASSQLEADTQYF.

CDR3 sequence reads: CASSLATTVRHTF. CDR3 sequence (DNA): TGTGCCAGCAGCTTAGCAACAACGGTCCGGCACACCTTC. The chain employs TRBV7-9 and TRBJ1-2, with D unclear. CDR1 is SEHNR, CDR2 FQNEAQ, per germline (reference sequence). This CDR3 comprises 13 residues. V lost 0 bases to trimming and J lost 12 bases, with 14 bases between them. Based on the CDR3 plus reference TRBV7-9 and TRBJ1-2, the full variable domain is DTGVSQNPRHKITKRGQNVTFRCDPISEHNRLYWYRQTLGQGPEFLTYFQNEAQLEKSRLLSDRFSAERPKGSFSTLEIQRTEQGDSAMYLCASSLATTVRHTFGSGTRLTVV.

This clonotype was detected a few times. The chain recombines TRBV27 with TRBJ2-7; the match to TRBD2 covers 10 bases. The V segment lost 8 bases and the J segment 2 bases; nucleotides outside the gene matches: 3. The length of the CDR3 is 13 residues. Germline CDR1 is MNHEY and CDR2 is SMNVEV (reference sequence). The CDR3, as DNA: TGTGCCAGCCGGACTAGCGGAGCCTACGAGCAGTACTTC. Protein product: CASRTSGAYEQYF.

The rearrangement links TRBV20-1 to TRBJ1-2; D not resolved. In germline, CDR1 is DFQATT, CDR2 SNEGSKA (reference sequence). The CDR3 totals 10 residues. V shed 4 bases and J shed 5 bases, with 5 bases lying between them. The CDR3 DNA is TGCAGTGCTAAGACTTATGGCTACACCTTC. It encodes CSAKTYGYTF.

This clonotype occurred many times. This rearrangement joins TRBV5-1 to TRBJ2-2, with 7 positions matching TRBD2. Germline lookup yields CDR1 SGHRS and CDR2 YFSETQ. J was trimmed by 5 bases and V by 0 bases; bases with no gene match: 13. This CDR3 contains 18 residues. The DNA for the CDR3 is TGCGCCAGCAGCTTGGTTGGTCTAGCGGCCTTGAGAACCGGGGAGCTGTTTTTT. Translating it yields CASSLVGLAALRTGELFF.

At least ten counts were recorded for this clonotype. J is TRBJ2-6 and V is TRBV6-2 or TRBV6-3, with 11 bases lining up with TRBD1. CDR1 and CDR2 from the germline V gene are MNHEY and SVGEGT. Losses at the gene ends were 7 bases for V and 0 bases for J; bases not matched to a gene: 5. The CDR3 consists of 17 residues. The CDR3 here is CASKADRGHSGANVLTF. CDR3 DNA: TGTGCCAGCAAAGCGGACAGGGGGCACTCTGGGGCCAACGTCCTGACTTTC.

In this sample, this clonotype turned up a few times. The chain employs TRBV29-1 and TRBJ2-7; D is undetermined. The CDR3 totals 12 residues. V was cut by 4 bases and J by 0 bases, with 7 bases left in between. Per germline, CDR1 SQVTM and CDR2 ANQGSEA. Here the CDR3 reads CSVGASSYEQYF. The CDR3 nucleotides read TGCAGCGTTGGGGCCAGCTCCTACGAGCAGTACTTC.

This chain uses TRBV20-1 with TRBJ2-2, with D perhaps being TRBD1 or TRBD2 (5 bases each). The CDR3 loop spans 16 amino acids. Germline values: CDR1 DFQATT, CDR2 SNEGSKA (reference sequence). V lost 4 bases to trimming and J lost 0 bases, with 15 bases between them. CDR3 protein: CSAKRGPLANTGELFF. The CDR3 DNA reads TGCAGTGCTAAGAGGGGCCCACTCGCGAACACCGGGGAGCTGTTTTTT.

There are many counts of this clonotype. The chain employs TRBV7-9 and TRBJ1-5; D is unresolved. Germline lookup yields CDR1 SEHNR and CDR2 FQNEAQ (reference sequence). CDR3 length equals 13 residues. V was shortened by 1 base and J by 5 bases, with 6 bases between the two germline ends. The CDR3 loop is CASSLGKDQPQHF. The DNA for the CDR3 is TGTGCCAGCAGCTTAGGGAAAGATCAGCCCCAGCATTTT.